Listed here is a single TCR beta chain. The data are from a study of shared clonotypes between healthy human individuals. Sequencing was at deep level. Each PCR replicate run on unsorted PBMC took in about 300 ng DNA, tens of thousands of T cell genomes. Ten immunoSEQ deep assay plates were used to sequence unsorted PBMC DNA. Clones were sequenced by immunoSEQ multiplex PCR, and TCRdb holds only the in-frame ones, with some missing. This sample has about 480,000 clones, with 75% to 85% found just once. The germline gives CDR1 SEHNR, CDR2 FQNEAQ (reference sequence). V was clipped by 0 bases and J by 7 bases; unmatched bases: 6. This CDR3 region has 14 residues.

The TCR originated in a woman between 40 and 50 years old in good health. Some clones in this sample may be carry-over from other donors' samples. The chain uses TRBV7-9 and TRBJ2-7; 7 bases fit TRBD1. The sample consisted of PBMCs. The CDR3 spells CASSLARAGGEQYF. DNA of the CDR3: TGTGCCAGCAGCTTAGCGCGGGCAGGGGGAGAGCAGTACTTC.